This TCR beta chain was sequenced in a study of cytomegalovirus exposure and HLA in healthy donors. The PCR ran on 60 Vbeta and 13 Jbeta primers. Method: immunoSEQ multiplex PCR; TCRdb's copy keeps in-frame clones and lacks some. Of about 140,000 clones listed, roughly 82% are singletons. The V segment lost 2 bases and the J segment 2 bases; nucleotides outside the gene matches: 3. The germline V gene has CDR1 WNHNN and CDR2 SYGVQD (reference sequence). CDR3 size: 14 residues. The receptor was derived from a man between 18 and 29 years old in good health and CMV-seropositive. The source material was PBMCs. V usage is TRBV10-1 and J usage is TRBJ2-7; 7 bases are a match to TRBD1. The CDR3: CASSETGETYEQYF. In DNA form, the CDR3 reads TGCGCCAGCAGTGAGACAGGGGAGACCTACGAGCAGTACTTC.